This T cell receptor (beta chain) comes out of a study of OX40 agonist ivuxolimab in advanced cancers. Overall study: Previous treatment with anti-PD-1, anti-PD-L1 or anti-CTLA-4 therapy was allowed; under 50% had received some. One hepatocellular carcinoma and a couple of cutaneous melanoma patients partially responded.

Details on this clone: The antigen remains unidentified.

The sampling schedule covered blood at baseline, cycle 4 day 1, and cycle 7 day 1. Using immunoSEQ multiplex PCR, the repertoire was profiled, and TCRdb retains in-frame clones only, with some absent. The profile shows some 35,000 clones, approximately 80% of them singletons. Trimming took off 0 bases at V and 5 bases at J, with 5 bases between the two ends. Germline-derived CDR1 and CDR2 are SGHTA and FQGNSA. The CDR3 has 13 residues. Findings of the study overall: Low normalized T-cell clonal expansion was additionally recorded for some nonresponders.

The chain combines TRBV7-2 with TRBJ1-5; D is uncertain. This TCR derives from an adult with an advanced solid tumor such as melanoma, head and neck, liver or kidney cancer. The starting material was CD4+ or CD8+ T cells sorted from blood, obtained in a trial of the OX40 agonist ivuxolimab. The CDR3 DNA follows: TGTGCCAGCAGCTTAGCCCTTTATCAGCCCCAGCATTTT. Its translation: CASSLALYQPQHF.